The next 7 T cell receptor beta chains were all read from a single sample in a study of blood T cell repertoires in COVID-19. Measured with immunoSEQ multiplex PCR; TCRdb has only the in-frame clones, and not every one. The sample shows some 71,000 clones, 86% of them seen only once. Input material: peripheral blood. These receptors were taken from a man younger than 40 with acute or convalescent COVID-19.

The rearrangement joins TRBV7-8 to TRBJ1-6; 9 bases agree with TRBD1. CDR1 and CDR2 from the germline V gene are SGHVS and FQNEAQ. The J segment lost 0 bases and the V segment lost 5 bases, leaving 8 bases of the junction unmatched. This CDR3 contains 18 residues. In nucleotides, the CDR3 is TGTGCCAGCAGCGATCAGACAGGGGGAGTCTCCTATAATTCACCCCTCCACTTT. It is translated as CASSDQTGGVSYNSPLHF.

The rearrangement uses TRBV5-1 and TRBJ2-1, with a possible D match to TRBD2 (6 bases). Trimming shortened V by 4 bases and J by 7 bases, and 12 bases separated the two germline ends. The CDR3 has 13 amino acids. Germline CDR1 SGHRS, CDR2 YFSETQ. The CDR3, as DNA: TGCGCCAGCAGCGACGGGAGTGTTAATGAGCAGTTCTTC. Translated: CASSDGSVNEQFF.

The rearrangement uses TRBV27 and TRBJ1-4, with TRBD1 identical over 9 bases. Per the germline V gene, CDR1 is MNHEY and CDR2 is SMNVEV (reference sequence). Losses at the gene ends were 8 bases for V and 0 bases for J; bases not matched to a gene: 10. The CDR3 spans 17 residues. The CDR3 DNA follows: TGTGCCAGCCGTCCGGGGACAGGGCTTTCAACTAATGAAAAACTGTTTTTT. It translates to CASRPGTGLSTNEKLFF.

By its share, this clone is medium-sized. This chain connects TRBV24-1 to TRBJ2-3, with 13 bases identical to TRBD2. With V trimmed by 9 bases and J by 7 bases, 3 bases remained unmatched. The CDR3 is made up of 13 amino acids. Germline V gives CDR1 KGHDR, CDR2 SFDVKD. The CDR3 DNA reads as TGTGCCACCCGGGGACTAGCGGGAAATACGCAGTATTTT. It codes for CATRGLAGNTQYF.

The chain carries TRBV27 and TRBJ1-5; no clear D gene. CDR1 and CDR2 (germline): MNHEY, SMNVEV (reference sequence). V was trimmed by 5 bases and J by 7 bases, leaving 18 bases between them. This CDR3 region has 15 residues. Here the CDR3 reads CASSLYPGPGQPQHF. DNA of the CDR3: TGTGCCAGCAGTCTCTACCCTGGGCCAGGACAGCCCCAGCATTTT.

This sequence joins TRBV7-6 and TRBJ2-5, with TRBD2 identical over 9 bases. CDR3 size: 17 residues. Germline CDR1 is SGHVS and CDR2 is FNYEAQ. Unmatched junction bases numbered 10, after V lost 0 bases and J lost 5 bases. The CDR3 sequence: CASSLARVAGVGETQYF. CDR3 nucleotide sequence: TGTGCCAGCAGCTTAGCGAGGGTAGCGGGAGTGGGGGAGACCCAGTACTTC.

CDR3 protein: CASSPPVRYGYTF. The DNA for the CDR3 is TGTGCCAGCTCACCACCGGTTAGATATGGCTACACCTTC. V and J are TRBV18 and TRBJ1-2; D is unresolved. The CDR3 runs 13 residues. The germline V gene has CDR1 KGHSH and CDR2 LQKENI. Deletions cut 0 bases from V and 5 bases from J, with 7 bases between.